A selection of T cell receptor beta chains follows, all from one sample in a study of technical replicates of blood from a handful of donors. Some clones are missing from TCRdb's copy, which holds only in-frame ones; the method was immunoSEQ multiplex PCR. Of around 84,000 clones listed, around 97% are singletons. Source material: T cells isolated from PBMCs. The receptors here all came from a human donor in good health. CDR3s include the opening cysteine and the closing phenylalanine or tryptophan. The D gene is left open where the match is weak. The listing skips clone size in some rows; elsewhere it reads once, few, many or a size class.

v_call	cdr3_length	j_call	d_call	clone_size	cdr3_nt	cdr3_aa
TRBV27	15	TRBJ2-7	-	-	TGTGCCAGCAGTCCACATGTGGCGAGGAACTACGAGCAGTACTTC	CASSPHVARNYEQYF
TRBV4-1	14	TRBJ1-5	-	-	TGCGCCAGCAGCCAAGAGGGCGGCAATCAGCCCCAGCATTTT	CASSQEGGNQPQHF
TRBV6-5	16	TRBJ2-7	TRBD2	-	TGTGCCAGCAGTTACTCGGGGCCGGCGGGGGCCTACGAGCAGTACTTC	CASSYSGPAGAYEQYF
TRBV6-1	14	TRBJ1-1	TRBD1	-	TGTGCCAGCAGTGCCCGGGACAGCCGAACTGAAGCTTTCTTT	CASSARDSRTEAFF
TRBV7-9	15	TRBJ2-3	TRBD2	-	TGTGCCAGCAGCCAGACTAGCGGGAGTTTAGATACGCAGTATTTT	CASSQTSGSLDTQYF
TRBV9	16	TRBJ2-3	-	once	TGTGCCAGCAGCGTAGAATTGGGCCTAGCTACAGATACGCAGTATTTT	CASSVELGLATDTQYF
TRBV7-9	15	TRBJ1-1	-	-	TGTGCCAGCAGCTTAGGGCAGGGTGTAAGGACTGAAGCTTTCTTT	CASSLGQGVRTEAFF
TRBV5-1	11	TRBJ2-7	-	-	TGCGCCAGCAGCTTGGCCTACAGCCTGCACTTC	CASSLAYSLHF
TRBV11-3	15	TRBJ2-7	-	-	TGTGCCAGCAGCTTACCTGACAGAGTTACCTACGAGCAGTACTTC	CASSLPDRVTYEQYF
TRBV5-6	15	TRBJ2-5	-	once	TGTGCCAGCAGCTTGGTTTCCCAGGGGTGGGAGACCCAGTACTTC	CASSLVSQGWETQYF
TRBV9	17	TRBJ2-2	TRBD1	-	TGTGCCAGCAGCGTAGGTTCGGCAGGGGGCGGGTCCGGGGAGCTGTTTTTT	CASSVGSAGGGSGELFF
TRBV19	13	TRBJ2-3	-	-	TGTGCCAGTAGTCGGGAAACAGCGAATACGCAGTATTTT	CASSRETANTQYF
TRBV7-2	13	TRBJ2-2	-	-	TGTGCCAGTTACAGGGTAAGTCCCGGGGAGCTGTTTTTT	CASYRVSPGELFF
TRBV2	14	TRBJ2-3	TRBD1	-	TGTGCCAGCAGAGATGGACAGGGGGCAGATACGCAGTATTTT	CASRDGQGADTQYF
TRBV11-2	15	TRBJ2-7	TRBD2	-	TGTGCCAGCAGGGGGCTAGCGGGGGGCTCCTACGAGCAGTACTTC	CASRGLAGGSYEQYF
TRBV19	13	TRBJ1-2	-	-	TGTGCCAGTAGTATAGAGGCCAGCTATGGCTACACCTTC	CASSIEASYGYTF
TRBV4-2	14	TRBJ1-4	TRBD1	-	TGTGCCAGCAGCCAGGGACAGGGACCTGAAAAACTGTTTTTT	CASSQGQGPEKLFF
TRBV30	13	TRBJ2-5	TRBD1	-	TGTGCCTGGGCAGGGACAGTAAGAGAGACCCAGTACTTC	CAWAGTVRETQYF
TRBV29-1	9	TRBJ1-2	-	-	TGCAGCGTCCCGCCAGGGGAAACCTTC	CSVPPGETF
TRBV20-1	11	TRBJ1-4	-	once	TGCAGTGCTAGCGCTAATGAAAAACTGTTTTTT	CSASANEKLFF
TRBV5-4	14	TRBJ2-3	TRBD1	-	TGTGCCAGCAGACGGGACAGGGGCACAGATACGCAGTATTTT	CASRRDRGTDTQYF
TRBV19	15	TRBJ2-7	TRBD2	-	TGTGCCAGTAAGAACCTAGCGGGGGACTCCTACGAGCAGTACTTC	CASKNLAGDSYEQYF
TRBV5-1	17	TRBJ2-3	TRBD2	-	TGCGCCAGCACTCCAATGGGACTAGCGGGAGTTTTAGATACGCAGTATTTT	CASTPMGLAGVLDTQYF
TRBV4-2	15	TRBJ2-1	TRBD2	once	TGTGCCAGCAGCCTACTAGCGGGGGCCAACAATGAGCAGTTCTTC	CASSLLAGANNEQFF
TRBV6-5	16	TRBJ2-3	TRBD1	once	TGTGCCAGCAGTTACTCGACAGGGTTTTCTGCAGATACGCAGTATTTT	CASSYSTGFSADTQYF
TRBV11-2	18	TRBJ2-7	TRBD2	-	TGTGCCAGCACCCGACTAGCGGGGGGTATTACTAGCTCCTACGAGCAGTACTTC	CASTRLAGGITSSYEQYF
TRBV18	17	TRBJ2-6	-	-	TGTGCCAGCTCACCCCAGCAGGGTGGTTCTGGGGCCAACGTCCTGACTTTC	CASSPQQGGSGANVLTF
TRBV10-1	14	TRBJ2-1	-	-	TGCGCCAGCAGTGATGGGACTCCCGGGGGTGAGCAGTTCTTC	CASSDGTPGGEQFF
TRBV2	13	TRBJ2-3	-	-	TGTGCCAGCAGTGCGGGGGGCACAGATACGCAGTATTTT	CASSAGGTDTQYF
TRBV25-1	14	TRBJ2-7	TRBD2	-	TGTGCCAGCACATCGGGACTAGCGACCTACGAGCAGTACTTC	CASTSGLATYEQYF
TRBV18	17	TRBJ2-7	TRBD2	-	TGTGCCAGCTCCCTCGGCTTAGCGGGGATGATGGCTTACGAGCAGTACTTC	CASSLGLAGMMAYEQYF
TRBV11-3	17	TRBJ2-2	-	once	TGTGCCAGCAGCTTATCGTATGAGACTGAAAACACCGGGGAGCTGTTTTTT	CASSLSYETENTGELFF